This T cell receptor beta chain was profiled in a study of cytomegalovirus exposure and HLA in healthy donors. V lost 4 bases to trimming and J lost 2 bases, with 6 bases between them. Looked up from germline, CDR1 is MGHRA and CDR2 is YSYEKL. This CDR3 has 13 residues. In the PCR, 60 Vbeta and 13 Jbeta primers were used. TCRdb keeps only in-frame clones here, not all; method: immunoSEQ multiplex PCR. The table shows about 150,000 clones, with roughly 84% occurring only once. The sequenced sample was PBMCs. This TCR was sampled from a woman under 30 in good health and CMV-seronegative. The genes are TRBV4-1 and TRBJ1-3; weak D call: TRBD1 (5 bases). CDR3 protein: CASSRGTGNTIYF. In nucleotides, the CDR3 is TGCGCCAGCAGCCGGGGCACTGGAAACACCATATATTTT.